This record concerns one T cell receptor (beta chain) sequence. The antigen is unknown. After removal of 3 bases from V and 8 bases from J, the junction contained 12 bases not matched to a gene. Germline V gene lookup returns CDR1 DFQATT and CDR2 SNEGSKA (reference sequence). This CDR3 is 15 amino acids long. MiXCR, run by TCRdb on the RT-PCR reads, gives a single entry per CDR3 protein. The sample has over 650,000 distinct CDR3 sequences; approximately 17% are singletons. These data originate in a study of response to subunit inactivated influenza vaccine. General study points: The authors suggested that few new T cells are recruited per seasonal influenza vaccination.

This clonotype was sampled from a man aged 45 to 65 who received an inactivated influenza vaccine. The chain joins TRBV20-1 to TRBJ2-1; 8 positions agree with TRBD2. The sample was PBMCs from blood, taken roughly 5 days after vaccination. CDR3 protein: CSASSPGGGQHEQFF. Here the CDR3 DNA reads TGCAGTGCTAGCTCTCCGGGGGGGGGTCAGCATGAGCAGTTCTTC.